The source of this TCR beta chain is a study of T cell changes during pregnancy in multiple sclerosis. Using immunoSEQ multiplex PCR, the repertoire was profiled, and TCRdb retains in-frame clones only, with some absent. The sample has tens of thousands of clones; approximately 93% are singletons. This CDR3 spans 15 amino acids. Germline V gives CDR1 PRHDT, CDR2 FYEKMQ (reference sequence). Trimming cost V 1 base and J 3 bases; bases outside gene matches: 2. The source is a female donor with multiple sclerosis, enrolled in a pregnancy study. The sequenced sample was peripheral blood, obtained after pregnancy. The rearrangement joins TRBV13 to TRBJ2-3, with 9 bases fitting TRBD2. The CDR3 spells CASSLVREGTDTQYF. CDR3 coding DNA: TGTGCCAGCAGCTTAGTGCGGGAGGGGACAGATACGCAGTATTTT.